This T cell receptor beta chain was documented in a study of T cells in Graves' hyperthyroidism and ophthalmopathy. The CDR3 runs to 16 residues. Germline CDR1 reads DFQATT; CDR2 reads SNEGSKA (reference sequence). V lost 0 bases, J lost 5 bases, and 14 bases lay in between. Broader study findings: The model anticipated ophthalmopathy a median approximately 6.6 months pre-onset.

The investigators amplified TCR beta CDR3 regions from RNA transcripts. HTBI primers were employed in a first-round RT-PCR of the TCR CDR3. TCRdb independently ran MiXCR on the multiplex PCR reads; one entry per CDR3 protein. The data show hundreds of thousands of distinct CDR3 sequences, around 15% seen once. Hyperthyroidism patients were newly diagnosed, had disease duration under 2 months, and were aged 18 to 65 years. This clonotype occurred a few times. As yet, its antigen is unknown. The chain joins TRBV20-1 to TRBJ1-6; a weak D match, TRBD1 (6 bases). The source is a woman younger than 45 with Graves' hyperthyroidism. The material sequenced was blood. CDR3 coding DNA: TGCAGTGCTAGAGATTGGGGGGGCGCCGATAATTCACCCCTCCACTTT. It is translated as CSARDWGGADNSPLHF.